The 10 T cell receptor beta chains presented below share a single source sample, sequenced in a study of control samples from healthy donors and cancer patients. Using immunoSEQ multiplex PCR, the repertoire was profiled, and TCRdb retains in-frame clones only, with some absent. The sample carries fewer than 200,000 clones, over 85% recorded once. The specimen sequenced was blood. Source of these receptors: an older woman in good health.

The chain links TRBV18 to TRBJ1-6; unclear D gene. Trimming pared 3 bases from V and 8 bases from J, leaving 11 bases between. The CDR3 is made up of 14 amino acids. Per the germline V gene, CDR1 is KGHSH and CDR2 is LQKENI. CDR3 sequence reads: CASSPLNRDSPLHF. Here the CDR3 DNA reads TGTGCCAGCTCACCGCTGAATCGGGATTCACCCCTCCACTTT.

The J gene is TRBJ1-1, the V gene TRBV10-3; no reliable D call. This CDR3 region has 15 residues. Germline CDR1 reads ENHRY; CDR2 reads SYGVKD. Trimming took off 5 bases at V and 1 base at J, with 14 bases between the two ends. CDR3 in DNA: TGTGCCATCAGTTTTTCCGGGGAGGGGAACACTGAAGCTTTCTTT. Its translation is CAISFSGEGNTEAFF.

The CDR3 region is CASSLGEDTEAFF. For the CDR3, the DNA is TGTGCCAGCAGCTTAGGGGAGGACACTGAAGCTTTCTTT. This chain uses TRBV11-2 with TRBJ1-1; D call uncertain. Germline V lookup: CDR1 SGHAT, CDR2 FQNNGV. The V end was cut by 1 base, the J end by 3 bases, with 6 bases between. The CDR3 runs 13 residues.

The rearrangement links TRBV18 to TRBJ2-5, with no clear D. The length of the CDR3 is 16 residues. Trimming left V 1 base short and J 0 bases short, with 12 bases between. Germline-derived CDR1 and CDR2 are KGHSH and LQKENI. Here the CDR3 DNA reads TGTGCCAGCTCACCACTTTATACCAGGTACCAAGAGACCCAGTACTTC. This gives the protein CASSPLYTRYQETQYF.

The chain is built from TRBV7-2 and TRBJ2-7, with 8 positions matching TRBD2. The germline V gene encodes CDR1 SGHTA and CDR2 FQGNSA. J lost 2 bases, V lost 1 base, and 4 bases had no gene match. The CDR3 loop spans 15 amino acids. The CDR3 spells CASSLGTSGTYEQYF. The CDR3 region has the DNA TGTGCCAGCAGCTTAGGTACTAGCGGTACCTACGAGCAGTACTTC.

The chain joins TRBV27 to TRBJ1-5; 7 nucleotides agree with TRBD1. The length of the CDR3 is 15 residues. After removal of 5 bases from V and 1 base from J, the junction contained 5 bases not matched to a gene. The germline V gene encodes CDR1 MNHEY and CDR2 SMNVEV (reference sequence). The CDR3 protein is CASSTDRASNQPQHF. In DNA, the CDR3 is TGTGCCAGCAGTACAGACAGGGCCAGCAATCAGCCCCAGCATTTT.

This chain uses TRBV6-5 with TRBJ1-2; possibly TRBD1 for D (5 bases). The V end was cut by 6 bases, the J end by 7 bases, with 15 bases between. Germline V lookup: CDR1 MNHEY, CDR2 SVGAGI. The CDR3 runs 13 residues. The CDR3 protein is CASRGVWSSGYTF. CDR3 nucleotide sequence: TGTGCCAGCAGGGGGGTGTGGTCCTCTGGCTACACCTTC.

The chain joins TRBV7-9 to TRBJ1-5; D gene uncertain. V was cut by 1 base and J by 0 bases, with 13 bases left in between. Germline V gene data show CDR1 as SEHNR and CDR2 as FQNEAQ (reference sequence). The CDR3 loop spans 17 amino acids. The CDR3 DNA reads TGTGCCAGCAGCTTAGTTCGGGGTTCATATAGCAATCAGCCCCAGCATTTT. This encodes CASSLVRGSYSNQPQHF.

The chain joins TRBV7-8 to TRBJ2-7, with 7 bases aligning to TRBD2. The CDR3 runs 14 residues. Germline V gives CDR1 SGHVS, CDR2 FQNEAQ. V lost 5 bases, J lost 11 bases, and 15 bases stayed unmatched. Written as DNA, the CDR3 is TGTGCCAGCAGCCCCAGCGGGGAGCCCCCAGACGAGTACTTC. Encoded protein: CASSPSGEPPDEYF. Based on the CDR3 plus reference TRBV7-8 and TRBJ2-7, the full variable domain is GAGVSQSPRYKVAKRGQDVALRCDPISGHVSLFWYQQALGQGPEFLTYFQNEAQLDKSGLPSDRFFAERPEGSVSTLKIQRTQQEDSAVYLCASSPSGEPPDEYFGPGTRLTVT.

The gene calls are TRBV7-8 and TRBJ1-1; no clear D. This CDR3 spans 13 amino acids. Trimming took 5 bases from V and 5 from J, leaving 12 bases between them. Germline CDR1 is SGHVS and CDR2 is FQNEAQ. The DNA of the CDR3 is TGTGCCAGCAGCACCACCACAAGAACTGAAGCTTTCTTT. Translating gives CASSTTTRTEAFF.